This T cell receptor (beta chain) was identified in a study of shared clonotypes between healthy human individuals (dated by TCRdb to 2020 to 2022). The study in broad terms: The cohort included a few men and a couple of women between 18 and 49 years of age. Libraries were prepared and TCR repertoires were sequenced by different laboratories using diverse techniques, in order to increase sequencing depth and limit assay-specific biases. To estimate repertoire size and how much clonotype sharing occurs between individuals, the study deeply sequenced the blood TCR repertoires of several healthy adults. Per donor, leukapheresis produced somewhere between about 0.9 and 10 billion PBMCs.

TCR CDR3 regions were amplified from genomic DNA by multiplex PCR using the deep immunoSEQ assay. Extracted genomic DNA from each cell subset was distributed evenly across all wells of several immunoSEQ 96-well plates, and each plate was treated as a replicate. For unsorted PBMC, each replicate PCR was loaded with approximately 300 ng genomic DNA, equivalent to tens of thousands of T cell genomes. Ten immunoSEQ deep assay plates were used to sequence unsorted PBMC genomic DNA. Purified libraries were measured with a Qubit 3.0 fluorometer, size-checked on a Bioanalyzer 2100, and measured again with the KAPA Library Quantification kit. Each immunoSEQ 96-well plate was sequenced on its own single-read 150-cycle Illumina NextSeq 550 flow cell. Under the source paper's analysis protocol: Because the immunoSEQ output held only junctional sequences and lacked quality scores, the filtering could not match the filtering applied to full-length reads. To assign V/J genes and CDR3, sequences were annotated using PyIR, a Python wrapper for IgBLAST v1.9, with IMGT germline references. Reads with weak V/J assignments (E-value above 1e-6), missing CDR3, stop codons, out-of-frame junctions, or ambiguous translated residues were removed. V3J clonotypes were defined as sequences sharing the same inferred V gene, J gene, and CDR3 amino acid sequence. To compute the percentage overlap between repertoires, the number of shared unique clonotypes was divided by the size of the smaller repertoire. RTK rarefaction, the Chao1 estimator, and Recon v2.1 estimates of unobserved clonotypes were used to assess repertoire richness. TCRdb obtained this table from immuneACCESS and retained in-frame rearrangements with V and J assigned. These tables miss some clones; where compared with another copy, unresolved V genes account for less than half of the shortfall, and the remainder is unexplained. D and trimming were read from the DNA, whereas the V and J calls and clone size are those reported in that table. A total of about 490,000 clones appear in this sample, almost 80% of them only once. Of the sample, approximately 12% falls within the top ten clones.

Note on this clone: The clone's antigen remains unknown. No quality values exist for individual bases; no much larger clone is one base distant.

The donors were healthy, HIV-negative adults who had no recently reported acute infections or vaccinations. All donors were Caucasian adults living in Nashville, Tennessee, USA. For unsorted samples, 75 million to 90 million PBMCs were counted and genomic DNA was extracted with the QIAamp DNA Blood Mini kit. After blood collection by leukapheresis, PBMCs were isolated using Ficoll-Histopaque density gradient centrifugation and then cryopreserved in the vapor phase of liquid nitrogen. Taken from the germline V gene, the CDR1 and CDR2 loops are SGHRS and YFSETQ. Its CDR3 holds 16 amino acids, cysteine through phenylalanine. Left in the record is the CDR3 DNA by itself, 48 bases read in frame from the first base. Germline trimming: 4 bases from V, 2 bases from J; junction bases outside gene matches: 8. Overall study outcomes, separate from this receptor: Pairwise subsampling indicated that sequencing depth was expected to affect the degree of clonotype sharing among donors. Sampling was restricted to blood, and TCR repertoires in tissues likely differ from the TCR repertoires found in blood. Because the study included only a small number of donors, the genetic and exposure-history diversity represented was limited.

This receptor chain uses TRBV5-1 and TRBJ2-3, with 9 central nucleotides matching TRBD2. The TCR originated in a woman in her forties in good health. Some clones in this sample may be carry-over from other donors' samples. Source material: PBMCs. The CDR3 protein: CASSLGTSRYTDTQYF. The bases are TGCGCCAGCAGCCTCGGGACTAGCAGATACACAGATACGCAGTATTTT.